These T cell receptor beta chains were read from a single sample in a study of T cells in Graves' hyperthyroidism and ophthalmopathy. TCRdb re-called the multiplex PCR reads through MiXCR, storing one row per CDR3 protein. The sample lists roughly 380,000 distinct CDR3 sequences, over 15% seen once, with 3.7% in the top ten. What was sequenced was blood. The receptor source for this set is a woman between 18 and 29 years old with Graves' hyperthyroidism. The CDR3 runs from the conserved cysteine through the conserved F or W. A D gene is named only where the DNA matches it firmly. A row's size may be missing; if present it is once, few, many or a size class.

cdr3_nt: TGTGCCAGCAGCGTACTCGGGGGGGCCGGGGAGCTGTTTTTT; cdr3_aa: CASSVLGGAGELFF; d_call: TRBD2; clone_size: many; j_call: TRBJ2-2; v_call: TRBV9
cdr3_nt: TGCAGCGTTGAAAAAGAGACCCAGTACTTC; cdr3_aa: CSVEKETQYF; d_call: NA; clone_size: few; j_call: TRBJ2-5; v_call: TRBV29-1
cdr3_nt: TGTGCCAGCAGCAGGGGCAGGGGATTATACGAGCAGTACTTC; cdr3_aa: CASSRGRGLYEQYF; d_call: NA; clone_size: many; j_call: TRBJ2-7; v_call: TRBV6-1
cdr3_nt: TGTGCCAGCAGTTACGCGTACCAGACCAACTATGGCTACACCTTC; cdr3_aa: CASSYAYQTNYGYTF; d_call: NA; clone_size: many; j_call: TRBJ1-2; v_call: TRBV6-5
cdr3_nt: TGTGCCAGCAGTGCCCCGGTTACAGCGCGTGGCTACACCTTC; cdr3_aa: CASSAPVTARGYTF; d_call: NA; clone_size: many; j_call: TRBJ1-2; v_call: TRBV28
cdr3_nt: TGCAGTGCTAGAGACCTGGGGAACATTAAGTACTTC; cdr3_aa: CSARDLGNIKYF; d_call: NA; clone_size: many; j_call: TRBJ2-4; v_call: TRBV20-1
cdr3_nt: TGTGCCAGCAGCACGCGAAGGGGGAATAGCAATCAGCCCCAGCATTTT; cdr3_aa: CASSTRRGNSNQPQHF; d_call: NA; clone_size: NA; j_call: TRBJ1-5; v_call: TRBV12-3/TRBV12-4
cdr3_nt: TGCAGCGTTAGGGGACAGGGGAATTCACCCCTCCACTTT; cdr3_aa: CSVRGQGNSPLHF; d_call: TRBD1; clone_size: NA; j_call: TRBJ1-6; v_call: TRBV29-1
cdr3_nt: TGTGCCTGGAGTGGCGGGACAGGGTGGACTGAAGCTTTCTTT; cdr3_aa: CAWSGGTGWTEAFF; d_call: TRBD1; clone_size: many; j_call: TRBJ1-1; v_call: TRBV30
cdr3_nt: TGTGCCAGCAGTTTGACTAGCGGGAGAAGGGCCCAAGAGACCCAGTACTTC; cdr3_aa: CASSLTSGRRAQETQYF; d_call: TRBD2; clone_size: once; j_call: TRBJ2-5; v_call: TRBV6-2/TRBV6-3
cdr3_nt: TGCGCCAGCAGCTTGGAACCTTACAGGGTGGCTGAAGCTTTCTTT; cdr3_aa: CASSLEPYRVAEAFF; d_call: NA; clone_size: many; j_call: TRBJ1-1; v_call: TRBV5-1
cdr3_nt: TGTGCCAGCAGTGAAGCGCTAGGGGGAGGGAACACTGAAGCTTTCTTT; cdr3_aa: CASSEALGGGNTEAFF; d_call: NA; clone_size: many; j_call: TRBJ1-1; v_call: TRBV6-1
cdr3_nt: TGCAGTGCCGAGAGGGGTTATAGCAATCAGCCCCAGCATTTT; cdr3_aa: CSAERGYSNQPQHF; d_call: NA; clone_size: NA; j_call: TRBJ1-5; v_call: TRBV20-1
cdr3_nt: TGCAGCGTTACCGGGGGGGGTAGCTCCTACGAGCAGTACTTC; cdr3_aa: CSVTGGGSSYEQYF; d_call: TRBD2; clone_size: many; j_call: TRBJ2-7; v_call: TRBV29-1
cdr3_nt: TGTGCCAGCTCACTCGGGACAGCCGGGGCCAACGTCCTGACTTTC; cdr3_aa: CASSLGTAGANVLTF; d_call: TRBD1; clone_size: few; j_call: TRBJ2-6; v_call: TRBV18
cdr3_nt: TGTGCCAGCAGTTTATGGGGGGAGGGGGCTTGGAACACTGAAGCTTTCTTT; cdr3_aa: CASSLWGEGAWNTEAFF; d_call: TRBD1; clone_size: NA; j_call: TRBJ1-1; v_call: TRBV12-3/TRBV12-4
cdr3_nt: TGCAGTGCTACGGAACAGGGATATAGCAATCAGCCCCAGCATTTT; cdr3_aa: CSATEQGYSNQPQHF; d_call: NA; clone_size: many; j_call: TRBJ1-5; v_call: TRBV20-1
cdr3_nt: TGCGCCAGCAGCGGGGGACTAAGCACCGGGGAGCTGTTTTTT; cdr3_aa: CASSGGLSTGELFF; d_call: TRBD2; clone_size: once; j_call: TRBJ2-2; v_call: TRBV5-1
cdr3_nt: TGTGCCAGCAGTTTAGAAGGGGGCTATAACACCGGGGAGCTGTTTTTT; cdr3_aa: CASSLEGGYNTGELFF; d_call: TRBD1; clone_size: NA; j_call: TRBJ2-2; v_call: TRBV12-3/TRBV12-4
cdr3_nt: TGTGCCAGCAGTCCCGTACCCCTCTCTGGAAACACCATATATTTT; cdr3_aa: CASSPVPLSGNTIYF; d_call: NA; clone_size: many; j_call: TRBJ1-3; v_call: TRBV12-3/TRBV12-4
cdr3_nt: TGTGCCATCAGTACCGCGGACGGATCCTCCTACGAGCAGTACTTC; cdr3_aa: CAISTADGSSYEQYF; d_call: NA; clone_size: many; j_call: TRBJ2-7; v_call: TRBV10-3
cdr3_nt: TGTGCCAGCAGTATGACAGGTAACACTGAAGCTTTCTTT; cdr3_aa: CASSMTGNTEAFF; d_call: NA; clone_size: many; j_call: TRBJ1-1; v_call: TRBV12-3/TRBV12-4
cdr3_nt: TGTGCCAGCAGTTCCCGTCGTCACCGACAGGTCATACCGAACACTGAAGCTTTCTTT; cdr3_aa: CASSSRRHRQVIPNTEAFF; d_call: NA; clone_size: many; j_call: TRBJ1-1; v_call: TRBV12-3/TRBV12-4
cdr3_nt: TGCGCCAGCGGGATTCTTACGAACCAGAACACTGAAGCTTTCTTT; cdr3_aa: CASGILTNQNTEAFF; d_call: NA; clone_size: few; j_call: TRBJ1-1; v_call: TRBV4-1
cdr3_nt: TGTGCCAGCAGCAGAAGGACTGAAGCTTTCTTT; cdr3_aa: CASSRRTEAFF; d_call: NA; clone_size: many; j_call: TRBJ1-1; v_call: TRBV7-2
cdr3_nt: TGTGCCATCAGTGAGCCCACGAGGGGGCAAGAGACCCAGTACTTC; cdr3_aa: CAISEPTRGQETQYF; d_call: NA; clone_size: many; j_call: TRBJ2-5; v_call: TRBV10-3
cdr3_nt: TGCGCCAGCAGCTTGGTTAGGGGCGGAAACTATGGCTACACCTTC; cdr3_aa: CASSLVRGGNYGYTF; d_call: NA; clone_size: many; j_call: TRBJ1-2; v_call: TRBV5-1
cdr3_nt: TGTGCCAGCAGCGTAGCGGGCCGACAGGGCAGCACTGAAGCTTTCTTT; cdr3_aa: CASSVAGRQGSTEAFF; d_call: TRBD1; clone_size: NA; j_call: TRBJ1-1; v_call: TRBV9
cdr3_nt: TGCAGTGCTAGTGTGGGGGCCTCGAACACTGAAGCTTTCTTT; cdr3_aa: CSASVGASNTEAFF; d_call: NA; clone_size: few; j_call: TRBJ1-1; v_call: TRBV20-1
cdr3_nt: TGCAGTGCGCCCGTGACAGGGGGTCAGCACGAGCAGTACTTC; cdr3_aa: CSAPVTGGQHEQYF; d_call: TRBD1; clone_size: many; j_call: TRBJ2-7; v_call: TRBV20-1